The rows below give T cell receptor beta chains drawn from one sample of a study of blood T cell repertoires in COVID-19. Here immunoSEQ multiplex PCR was the method, and the copy in TCRdb shows in-frame clones only, minus some. This table has about 12,000 clones, 72% appearing once. Sequencing was carried out using peripheral blood. Source of these receptors: a man in his sixties with COVID-19, enrolled during active disease. The CDR3 runs from the conserved cysteine through the conserved F or W. The D gene is left open where the match is weak. Clone size appears in some rows only: once, few, many, or a class for an expanded clone.

TRBV2	-	TRBJ2-7	TRBD1	CASSQGVTKTYEQYF	TGTGCCAGCAGCCAGGGGGTGACGAAGACCTACGAGCAGTACTTC
TRBV3-1/TRBV3-2	-	TRBJ2-2	-	CASSLSPVGELFF	TGTGCCAGCAGCCTATCTCCAGTCGGGGAGCTGTTTTTT
TRBV24-1	-	TRBJ2-3	-	CATSDRDTIPGRDTQYF	TGTGCCACCAGTGACCGGGACACCATCCCAGGACGGGATACGCAGTATTTT
TRBV6-2/TRBV6-3	-	TRBJ1-5	TRBD1	CASSYFLRTGESNQPQHF	TGTGCCAGCAGTTACTTCTTAAGAACAGGGGAAAGCAATCAGCCCCAGCATTTT
TRBV7-2	-	TRBJ2-1	TRBD2	CASRNGLAGVYNEQFF	TGTGCCAGCAGGAACGGACTAGCGGGGGTATACAATGAGCAGTTCTTC
TRBV3-1/TRBV3-2	-	TRBJ2-7	TRBD1	CASSQVSSGGYEQYF	TGTGCCAGCAGCCAAGTCTCCTCAGGGGGCTACGAGCAGTACTTC
TRBV27	few	TRBJ2-1	-	CASRQGSVEPSYNEQFF	TGTGCCAGCAGACAGGGTTCGGTAGAGCCCTCCTACAATGAGCAGTTCTTC
TRBV5-5	-	TRBJ2-7	-	CASSLPGNPYEQYF	TGTGCCAGCAGCTTGCCAGGGAACCCCTACGAGCAGTACTTC
TRBV14	-	TRBJ2-3	-	CASSQENGRGRADTQYF	TGTGCCAGCAGCCAAGAAAATGGGCGGGGCAGGGCAGATACGCAGTATTTT
TRBV6-5	-	TRBJ1-1	-	CASKGGQYRVTEAFF	TGTGCCAGCAAAGGCGGGCAGTACCGGGTGACTGAAGCTTTCTTT
TRBV7-9	-	TRBJ1-2	-	CASSLAAVLNYGYTF	TGTGCCAGCAGCTTAGCGGCAGTCCTTAACTATGGCTACACCTTC
TRBV7-2	-	TRBJ2-5	TRBD1	CASSLGDRTGRASDETQYF	TGTGCCAGCAGCTTAGGGGACCGGACAGGGCGGGCTAGCGACGAGACCCAGTACTTC
TRBV28	-	TRBJ2-1	TRBD2	CASSPGLAENEQFF	TGTGCCAGCAGTCCGGGACTAGCGGAGAATGAGCAGTTCTTC
TRBV5-1	-	TRBJ2-7	TRBD1	CASSWTGEEQYF	TGCGCCAGCAGCTGGACAGGGGAAGAGCAGTACTTC
TRBV28	few	TRBJ2-7	TRBD1	CASSLMGQGIDEQYF	TGTGCCAGCAGCCTGATGGGACAGGGGATCGACGAGCAGTACTTC
TRBV29-1	-	TRBJ1-2	TRBD1	CSVATGGPSYGYTF	TGCAGCGTGGCAACAGGGGGCCCCAGCTATGGCTACACCTTC
TRBV3-1/TRBV3-2	-	TRBJ2-6	-	CASSLRSSGANVLTF	TGTGCCAGCAGCCTGAGGAGCTCTGGGGCCAACGTCCTGACTTTC
TRBV28	few	TRBJ2-1	TRBD2	CASSPSGGFYNEQFF	TGTGCCAGCAGCCCTAGCGGGGGTTTCTACAATGAGCAGTTCTTC
TRBV5-1	-	TRBJ2-7	-	CASSLGQFVYEQYF	TGCGCCAGCAGCTTGGGTCAGTTCGTCTACGAGCAGTACTTC
TRBV7-2	few	TRBJ2-3	-	CASSLVGGDVGDTQYF	TGTGCCAGCAGCTTAGTTGGAGGGGATGTGGGAGATACGCAGTATTTT
TRBV19	-	TRBJ2-5	-	CASSIRTVKYQETQYF	TGTGCCAGTAGTATTCGGACAGTCAAGTACCAAGAGACCCAGTACTTC
TRBV27	-	TRBJ1-2	TRBD1	CASSPIGTGTDGYTF	TGTGCCAGCAGCCCCATTGGGACAGGAACGGATGGCTACACCTTC
TRBV5-4	few	TRBJ2-6	-	CASSLGVGSGANVLTF	TGTGCCAGCAGCTTAGGGGTGGGCTCTGGGGCCAACGTCCTGACTTTC
TRBV18	-	TRBJ2-1	TRBD2	CASSPERGGDEQFF	TGTGCCAGCTCACCTGAGCGGGGCGGGGATGAGCAGTTCTTC
TRBV2	-	TRBJ2-3	TRBD2	CASSLAGGDTDTQYF	TGTGCCAGCAGCCTAGCGGGGGGGGACACAGATACGCAGTATTTT
TRBV7-9	once	TRBJ2-3	TRBD2	CASSPRLAGPSDTQYF	TGTGCCAGCAGCCCCCGGTTAGCGGGACCCTCGGATACGCAGTATTTT
TRBV6-1	few	TRBJ1-4	TRBD1	CASSEATGAATNEKLFF	TGTGCCAGCAGTGAAGCTACAGGGGCTGCAACTAATGAAAAACTGTTTTTT
TRBV11-2	few	TRBJ2-2	TRBD2	CASSPGLAGNTGELFF	TGTGCCAGCAGCCCAGGACTAGCGGGGAACACCGGGGAGCTGTTTTTT
TRBV7-2	-	TRBJ2-3	-	CASSLTSGTSTDTQYF	TGTGCCAGCAGCTTAACCAGCGGAACTAGCACAGATACGCAGTATTTT
TRBV24-1	-	TRBJ2-5	-	CATSDVGGLQETQYF	TGTGCCACCAGTGATGTGGGGGGTCTTCAAGAGACCCAGTACTTC
TRBV30	-	TRBJ2-7	TRBD1	CAWSVGEDRGGYEQYF	TGTGCCTGGAGTGTCGGAGAGGACAGGGGTGGGTACGAGCAGTACTTC
TRBV6-5	-	TRBJ1-5	TRBD1	CASRPNRGSNQPQHF	TGTGCCAGCAGACCAAACAGGGGTAGCAATCAGCCCCAGCATTTT